This record covers a single T cell receptor beta chain. A second PCR of 7 to 11 cycles used a sample-barcoded 5' primer and a J-beta primer mix. TCRdb re-derived calls from the 5' RACE reads in MiXCR, one entry per CDR3 protein. The sample shows over a million distinct CDR3 sequences, approximately 25% of them seen only once. The germline CDR1 and CDR2 sequences are SGHRS and YFSETQ. The J segment lost 12 bases and the V segment lost 1 base, leaving 12 bases of the junction unmatched. CDR3 length equals 15 residues. The sample originates from a study of blood T cells in healthy people across ages. The data also belong to a second study, concerning T cells of mothers and their children.

This chain connects TRBV5-1 to TRBJ2-1, with 8 bases aligning to TRBD2. The source is a girl aged 2-10 years in good health. Source material: blood. This CDR3 is CASSLSQAGVLVQFF. The DNA for the CDR3 is TGCGCCAGCAGCTTGTCCCAAGCGGGAGTATTAGTGCAGTTCTTC.